A single sample is the source of the 3 T cell receptor beta chains below, sequenced in a study of CD8+CD57+ T cells in acquired aplastic anemia. An expansion of CD8+CD57+ cells by flow cytometry had been shown in patients chosen for sequencing. TCR beta VDJ and CDR3 profiles were obtained from a genomic DNA template. A single record per CDR3 protein comes from TCRdb applying MiXCR to the reads. The data contain around 430,000 distinct CDR3 sequences, about a third of them seen just once; the ten biggest clones take up roughly 0.89%. The specimen was sorted CD4+, CD8+, or CD8+CD57+ T cells (not recorded which) from PBMCs. The receptor set was obtained from a human donor with aplastic anemia.

This clonotype has only a few counts. Here the CDR3 reads CSVEYQGSEAFF. The CDR3 DNA follows: TGCAGCGTTGAATATCAGGGATCAGAAGCTTTCTTT. This rearrangement joins TRBV29-1 to TRBJ1-1, with D tentatively TRBD1 (5 bases). V gave up 2 bases and J gave up 8 bases, with 12 bases separating them. Germline lookup yields CDR1 SQVTM and CDR2 ANQGSEA. The CDR3 is 12 amino acids.

For this clonotype: A far larger clone is off by one base, so a read error is likely. The conserved phenylalanine or tryptophan normally closing the CDR3 is absent here, so this likely arose from a read error. This sequence joins TRBV7-9 and TRBJ2-7; 8 bases map to TRBD1. J gave up 0 bases and V 4 bases, and 2 bases lay outside the gene matches. Germline V gene lookup returns CDR1 SEHNR and CDR2 FQNEAQ (reference sequence). This CDR3 is built from 14 residues. As DNA, the CDR3 is TGTGCCAGCAGCTCCGACAGGGGCTCCTACGAGCAGTACCTC. Translation: CASSSDRGSYEQYL.

This clonotype was observed at least ten times. V and J are TRBV19 and TRBJ2-1; either TRBD1 or TRBD2 may fit D (5 bases each). This CDR3 has 14 residues. V lost 7 bases and J 5 bases, leaving 15 bases between the germline ends. CDR1 and CDR2 from the germline V gene are LNHDA and SQIVND (reference sequence). For the CDR3, the DNA is TGTGCCAGTAACTTGAGGGCAGGGAACAATGAGCAGTTCTTC. Amino acid sequence: CASNLRAGNNEQFF.